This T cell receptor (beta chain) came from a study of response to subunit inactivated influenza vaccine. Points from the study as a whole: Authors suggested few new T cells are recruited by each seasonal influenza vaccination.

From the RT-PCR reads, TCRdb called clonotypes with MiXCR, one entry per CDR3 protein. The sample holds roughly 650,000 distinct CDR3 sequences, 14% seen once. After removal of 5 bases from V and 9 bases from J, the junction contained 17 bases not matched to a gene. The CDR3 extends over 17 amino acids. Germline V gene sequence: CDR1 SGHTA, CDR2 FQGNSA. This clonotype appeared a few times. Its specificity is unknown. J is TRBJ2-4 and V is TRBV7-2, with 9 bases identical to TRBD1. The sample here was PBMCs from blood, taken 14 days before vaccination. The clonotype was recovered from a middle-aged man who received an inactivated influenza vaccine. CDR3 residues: CASSPITPLGDRAIQYF. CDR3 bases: TGTGCCAGCAGCCCAATAACTCCCCTCGGGGACAGGGCCATTCAGTACTTC.